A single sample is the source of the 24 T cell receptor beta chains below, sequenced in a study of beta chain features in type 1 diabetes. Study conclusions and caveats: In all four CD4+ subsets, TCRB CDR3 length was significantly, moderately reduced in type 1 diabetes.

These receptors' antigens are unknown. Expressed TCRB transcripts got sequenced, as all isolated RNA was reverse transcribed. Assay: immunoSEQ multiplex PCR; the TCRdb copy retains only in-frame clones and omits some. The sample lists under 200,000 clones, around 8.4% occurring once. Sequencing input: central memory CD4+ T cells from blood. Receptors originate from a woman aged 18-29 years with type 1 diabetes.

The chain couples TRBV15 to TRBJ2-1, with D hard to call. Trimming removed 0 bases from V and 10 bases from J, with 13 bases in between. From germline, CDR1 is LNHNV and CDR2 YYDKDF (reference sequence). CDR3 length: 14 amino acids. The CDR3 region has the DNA TGTGCCACCAGCAGAGATCAAGCTCTGGGCGAGCAGTTCTTC. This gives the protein CATSRDQALGEQFF.

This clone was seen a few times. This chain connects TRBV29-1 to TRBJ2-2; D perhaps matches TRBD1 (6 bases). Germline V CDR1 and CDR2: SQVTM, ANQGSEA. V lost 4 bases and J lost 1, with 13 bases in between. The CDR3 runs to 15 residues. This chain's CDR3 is CSVAFAGVNTGELFF. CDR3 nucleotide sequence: TGCAGCGTTGCATTTGCAGGGGTGAACACCGGGGAGCTGTTTTTT.

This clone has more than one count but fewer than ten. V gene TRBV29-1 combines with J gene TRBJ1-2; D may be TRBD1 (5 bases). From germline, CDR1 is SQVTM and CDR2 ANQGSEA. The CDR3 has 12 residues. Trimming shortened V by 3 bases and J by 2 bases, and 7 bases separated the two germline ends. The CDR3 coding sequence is TGCAGCGTTGATGACAGAAACTATGGCTACACCTTC. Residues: CSVDDRNYGYTF.

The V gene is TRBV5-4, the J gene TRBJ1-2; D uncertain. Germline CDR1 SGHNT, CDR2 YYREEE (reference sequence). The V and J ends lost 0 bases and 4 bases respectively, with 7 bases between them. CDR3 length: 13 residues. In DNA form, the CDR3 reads TGTGCCAGCAGCTTGGGGGAGACCTATGGCTACACCTTC. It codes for CASSLGETYGYTF. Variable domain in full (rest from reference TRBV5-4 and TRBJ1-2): ETGVTQSPTHLIKTRGQQVTLRCSSQSGHNTVSWYQQALGQGPQFIFQYYREEENGRGNFPPRFSGLQFPNYSSELNVNALELDDSALYLCASSLGETYGYTFGSGTRLTVV.

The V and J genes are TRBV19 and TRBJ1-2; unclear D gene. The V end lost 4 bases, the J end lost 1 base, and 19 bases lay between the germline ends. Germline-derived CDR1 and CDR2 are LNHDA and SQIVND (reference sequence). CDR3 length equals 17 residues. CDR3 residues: CASSTTYPRNLNYGYTF. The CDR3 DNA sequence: TGTGCCAGTAGTACGACATACCCGAGAAACCTTAACTATGGCTACACCTTC.

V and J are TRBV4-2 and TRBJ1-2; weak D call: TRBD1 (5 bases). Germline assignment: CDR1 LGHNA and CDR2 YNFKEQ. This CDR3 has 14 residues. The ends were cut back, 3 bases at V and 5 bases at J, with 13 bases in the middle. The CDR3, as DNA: TGTGCCAGCAGCCAGGGGCCGCTCGGGTATGGCTACACCTTC. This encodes CASSQGPLGYGYTF.

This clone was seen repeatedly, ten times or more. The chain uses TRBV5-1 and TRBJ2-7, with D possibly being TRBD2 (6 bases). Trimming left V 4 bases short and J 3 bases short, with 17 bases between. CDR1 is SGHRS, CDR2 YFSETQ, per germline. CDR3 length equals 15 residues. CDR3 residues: CASSPIGRGGYEQYF. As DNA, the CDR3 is TGCGCCAGCAGCCCAATCGGGCGGGGCGGCTACGAGCAGTACTTC.

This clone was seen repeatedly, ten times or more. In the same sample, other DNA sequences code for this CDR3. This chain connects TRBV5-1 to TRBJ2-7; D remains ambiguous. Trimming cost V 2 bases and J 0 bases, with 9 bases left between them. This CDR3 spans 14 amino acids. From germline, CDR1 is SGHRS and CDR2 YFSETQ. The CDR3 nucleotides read TGCGCCAGCAGCTTATCAGGCAGCTCCTACGAGCAGTACTTC. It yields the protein CASSLSGSSYEQYF. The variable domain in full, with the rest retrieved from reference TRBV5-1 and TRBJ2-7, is KAGVTQTPRYLIKTRGQQVTLSCSPISGHRSVSWYQQTPGQGLQFLFEYFSETQRNKGNFPGRFSGRQFSNSRSEMNVSTLELGDSALYLCASSLSGSSYEQYFGPGTRLTVT.

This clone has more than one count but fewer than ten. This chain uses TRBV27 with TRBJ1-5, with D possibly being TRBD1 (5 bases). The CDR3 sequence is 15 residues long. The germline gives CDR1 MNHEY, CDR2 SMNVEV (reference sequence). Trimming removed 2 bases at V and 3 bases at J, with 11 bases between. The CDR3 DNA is TGTGCCAGCAGTTTAGGGCAGGGTCCCAATCAGCCCCAGCATTTT. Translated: CASSLGQGPNQPQHF.

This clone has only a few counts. The CDR3 here is CASRIRGQGQAFF. CDR3 coding DNA: TGTGCCAGCAGAATCCGAGGACAGGGTCAAGCTTTCTTT. This chain uses TRBV6-5 with TRBJ1-1; 8 bases line up with TRBD1. Germline CDR1 reads MNHEY; CDR2 reads SVGAGI. The V gene end was trimmed by 6 bases and the J gene end by 9 bases; junction bases not matched to a gene: 9. The CDR3 extends over 13 amino acids.

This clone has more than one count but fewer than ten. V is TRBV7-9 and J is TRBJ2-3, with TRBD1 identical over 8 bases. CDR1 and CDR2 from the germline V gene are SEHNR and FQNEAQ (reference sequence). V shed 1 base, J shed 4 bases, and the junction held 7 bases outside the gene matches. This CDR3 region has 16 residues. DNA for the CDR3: TGTGCCAGCAGCTTAGGTGGTACAGGGGGATCAGATACGCAGTATTTT. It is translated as CASSLGGTGGSDTQYF. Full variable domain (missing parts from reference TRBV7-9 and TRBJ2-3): DTGVSQNPRHKITKRGQNVTFRCDPISEHNRLYWYRQTLGQGPEFLTYFQNEAQLEKSRLLSDRFSAERPKGSFSTLEIQRTEQGDSAMYLCASSLGGTGGSDTQYFGPGTRLTVL.

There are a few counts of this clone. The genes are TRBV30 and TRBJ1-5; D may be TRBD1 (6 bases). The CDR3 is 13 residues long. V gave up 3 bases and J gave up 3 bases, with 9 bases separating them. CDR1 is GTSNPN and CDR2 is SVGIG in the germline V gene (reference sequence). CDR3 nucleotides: TGTGCCTGGAGCAGGACAGACAATCAGCCCCAGCATTTT. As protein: CAWSRTDNQPQHF.

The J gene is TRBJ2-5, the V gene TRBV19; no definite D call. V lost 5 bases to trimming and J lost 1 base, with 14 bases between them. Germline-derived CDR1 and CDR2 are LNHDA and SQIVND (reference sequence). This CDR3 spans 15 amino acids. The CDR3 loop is CASSGSGSSQETQYF. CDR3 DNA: TGTGCCAGTAGTGGCTCAGGCTCTTCCCAAGAGACCCAGTACTTC. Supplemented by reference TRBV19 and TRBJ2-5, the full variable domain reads DGGITQSPKYLFRKEGQNVTLSCEQNLNHDAMYWYRQDPGQGLRLIYYSQIVNDFQKGDIAEGYSVSREKKESFPLTVTSAQKNPTAFYLCASSGSGSSQETQYFGPGTRLLVL.

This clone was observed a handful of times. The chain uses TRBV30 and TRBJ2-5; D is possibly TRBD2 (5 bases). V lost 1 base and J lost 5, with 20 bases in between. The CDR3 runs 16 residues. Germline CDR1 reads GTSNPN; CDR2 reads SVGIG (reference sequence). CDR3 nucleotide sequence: TGTGCCTGGAGTGAGTTTTCCCAACTAGATGGCGAGACCCAGTACTTC. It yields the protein CAWSEFSQLDGETQYF.

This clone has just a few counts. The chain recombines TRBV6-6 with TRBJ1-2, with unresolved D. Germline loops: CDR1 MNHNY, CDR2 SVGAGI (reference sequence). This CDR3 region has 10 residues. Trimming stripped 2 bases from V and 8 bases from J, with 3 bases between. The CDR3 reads CASSYGGYTF. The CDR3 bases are TGTGCCAGCAGTTACGGCGGCTACACCTTC.

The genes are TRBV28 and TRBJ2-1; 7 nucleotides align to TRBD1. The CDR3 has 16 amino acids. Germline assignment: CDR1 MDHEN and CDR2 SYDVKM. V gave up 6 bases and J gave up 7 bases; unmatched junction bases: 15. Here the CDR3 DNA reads TGTGCCAGCAGCCCATCCCTCCCGAGACAGGGTAATGAGCAGTTCTTC. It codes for CASSPSLPRQGNEQFF.

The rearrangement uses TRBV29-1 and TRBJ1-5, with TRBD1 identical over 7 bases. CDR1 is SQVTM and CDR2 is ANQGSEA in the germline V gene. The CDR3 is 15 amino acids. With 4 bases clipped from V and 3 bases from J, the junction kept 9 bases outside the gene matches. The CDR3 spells CSVALRTGHNQPQHF. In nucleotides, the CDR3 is TGCAGCGTTGCCCTTCGGACAGGTCACAATCAGCCCCAGCATTTT.

CDR3 loop: CASSLGRGPYGYTF. CDR3 nucleotides: TGTGCCAGCAGCTTAGGCAGGGGCCCCTATGGCTACACCTTC. J is TRBJ1-2 and V is TRBV7-9; D is possibly TRBD1 (6 bases). Germline loops: CDR1 SEHNR, CDR2 FQNEAQ (reference sequence). V was shortened by 1 base and J by 4 bases, with 10 bases between the two germline ends. The CDR3 loop spans 14 amino acids.

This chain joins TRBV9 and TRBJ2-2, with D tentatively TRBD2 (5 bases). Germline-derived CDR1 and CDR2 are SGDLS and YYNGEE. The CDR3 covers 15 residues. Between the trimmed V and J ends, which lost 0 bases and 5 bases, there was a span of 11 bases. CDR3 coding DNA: TGTGCCAGCAGCGTAGCGGGGTGGAGAACCGGGGAGCTGTTTTTT. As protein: CASSVAGWRTGELFF.

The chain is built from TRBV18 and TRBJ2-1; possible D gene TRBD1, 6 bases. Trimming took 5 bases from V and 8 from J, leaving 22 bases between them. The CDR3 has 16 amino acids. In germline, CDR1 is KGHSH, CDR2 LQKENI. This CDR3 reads CASSSQRTAGADEQFF. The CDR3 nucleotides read TGTGCCAGCTCATCTCAACGGACAGCCGGAGCAGATGAGCAGTTCTTC.

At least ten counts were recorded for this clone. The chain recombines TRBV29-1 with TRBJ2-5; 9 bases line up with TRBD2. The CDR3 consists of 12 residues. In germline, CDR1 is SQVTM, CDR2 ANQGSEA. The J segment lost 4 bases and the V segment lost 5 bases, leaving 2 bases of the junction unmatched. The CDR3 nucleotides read TGCAGCGTTCGGACTAGCGTAGAGACCCAGTACTTC. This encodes CSVRTSVETQYF. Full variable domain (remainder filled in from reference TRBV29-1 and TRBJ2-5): SAVISQKPSRDICQRGTSLTIQCQVDSQVTMMFWYRQQPGQSLTLIATANQGSEATYESGFVIDKFPISRPNLTFSTLTVSNMSPEDSSIYLCSVRTSVETQYFGPGTRLLVL.

The CDR3 here is CASSQDPGQRGTQYF. CDR3 DNA sequence: TGCGCCAGCAGCCAAGATCCGGGACAGCGCGGGACCCAGTACTTC. This chain links TRBV4-1 with TRBJ2-5, with 7 bases lining up with TRBD1. The CDR3 sequence is 15 residues long. V shed 0 bases, J shed 7 bases, and the junction held 8 bases outside the gene matches. The germline gives CDR1 MGHRA, CDR2 YSYEKL.

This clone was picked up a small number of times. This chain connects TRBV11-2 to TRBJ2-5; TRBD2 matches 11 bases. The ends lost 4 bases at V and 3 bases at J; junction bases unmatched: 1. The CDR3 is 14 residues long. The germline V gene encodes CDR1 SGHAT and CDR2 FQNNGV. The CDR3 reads CASSSSGGKETQYF. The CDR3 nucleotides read TGTGCCAGCAGCTCTAGCGGGGGGAAAGAGACCCAGTACTTC.

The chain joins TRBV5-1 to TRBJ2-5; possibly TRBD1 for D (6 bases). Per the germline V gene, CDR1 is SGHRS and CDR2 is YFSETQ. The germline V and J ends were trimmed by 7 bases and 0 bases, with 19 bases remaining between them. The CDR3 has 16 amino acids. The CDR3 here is CASALQGGLYQETQYF. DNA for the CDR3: TGCGCCAGCGCGTTACAGGGCGGCCTGTACCAAGAGACCCAGTACTTC. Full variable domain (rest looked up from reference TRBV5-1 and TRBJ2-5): KAGVTQTPRYLIKTRGQQVTLSCSPISGHRSVSWYQQTPGQGLQFLFEYFSETQRNKGNFPGRFSGRQFSNSRSEMNVSTLELGDSALYLCASALQGGLYQETQYFGPGTRLLVL.